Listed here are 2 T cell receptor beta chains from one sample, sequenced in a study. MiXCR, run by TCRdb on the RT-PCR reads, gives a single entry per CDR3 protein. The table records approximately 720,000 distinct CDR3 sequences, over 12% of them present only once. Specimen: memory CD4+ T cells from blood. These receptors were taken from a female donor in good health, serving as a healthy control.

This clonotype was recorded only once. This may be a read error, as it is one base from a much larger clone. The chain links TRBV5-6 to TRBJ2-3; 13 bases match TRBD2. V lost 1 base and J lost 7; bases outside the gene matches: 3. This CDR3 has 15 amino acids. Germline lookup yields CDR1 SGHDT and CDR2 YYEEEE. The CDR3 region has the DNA TGTGCCAGCAGCTTGTTGGGACTAGCGGGATATACGCAGTATTTT. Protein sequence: CASSLLGLAGYTQYF.

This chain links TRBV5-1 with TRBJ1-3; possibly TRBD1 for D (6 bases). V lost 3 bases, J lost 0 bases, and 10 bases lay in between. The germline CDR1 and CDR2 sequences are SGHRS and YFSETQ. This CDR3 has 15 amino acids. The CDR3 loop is CASSSQTGSGNTIYF. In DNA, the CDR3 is TGCGCCAGCAGCTCGCAGACAGGCTCTGGAAACACCATATATTTT.